The clone carrying this T cell receptor beta chain has just a few counts. The antigen is undetermined. For TCRbeta, the library was prepared with unique molecular identifiers. TCRdb analysed the PCR reads with MiXCR anew, one entry per CDR3 protein. Altogether more than 120,000 distinct CDR3 sequences are present, around 8.8% being singletons, with the ten largest covering around a sixth. Per the germline V gene, CDR1 is MGHRA and CDR2 is YSYEKL. The V and J ends lost 2 bases and 2 bases respectively, with 10 bases between them. The CDR3 runs to 15 residues. This specimen comes from a study of T-cell reconstitution after alpha-beta-depleted transplantation in children. Whole-study findings and limits: Surviving recipient cells, namely T cells and thymic progenitors, were the source of high day-60 TCRbeta diversity in some patients. At the one-year point after transplant, T-cell counts and TCRbeta diversity were found to come mostly from T cells that had been newly produced. The study reportedly traced alpha-beta T cells about two months after transplant to several hundred expanded graft clones.

The clonotype was recovered from a female patient younger than 10 who had a stem cell transplant for congenital amegakaryocytic thrombocytopenia, so the T cells may come from the graft donor. The source material was PBMCs, mostly from graft donor cells, sampled 180 days after TCRalphabeta/CD19-depleted stem cell transplant. V gene TRBV4-1 combines with J gene TRBJ2-1; D might be TRBD1 or TRBD2, each matching 6 bases. The CDR3 sequence is CASSQRGEPYNEQFF. CDR3 sequence (DNA): TGCGCCAGCAGCCAAAGGGGGGAGCCCTACAATGAGCAGTTCTTC.